The clone carrying this TCR beta chain has just a few counts. What it binds is not known. These data come from a study of PD-1 blockade in classical Hodgkin lymphoma. Study-level results: Among the patients, those starting nivolumab under 1 year after ASCT were excluded.

Each of the patients experienced relapse following autologous stem cell transplantation, and their brentuximab vedotin exposure differed. J gave up 5 bases and V 6 bases, and 7 bases lay outside the gene matches. Germline values: CDR1 MNHEY, CDR2 SVGAGI. The CDR3 has 14 amino acids. The repertoire was sequenced with immunoSEQ multiplex PCR; TCRdb's copy has only in-frame clones and lacks some. The sample carries some 16,000 clones, over 55% recorded once. The genes are TRBV6-5 and TRBJ1-2; 9 bases match TRBD1. This specimen consisted of peripheral blood mononuclear cells (PBMCs), obtained before the second cycle of nivolumab. This clonotype originated in a human donor with classical Hodgkin lymphoma. The CDR3 DNA sequence: TGTGCCAGCAGCCTCACAGGGGGCGGGTATGGCTACACCTTC. It is translated as CASSLTGGGYGYTF.